This T cell receptor (beta chain) was found in a study of cytomegalovirus exposure and HLA in healthy donors. The germline V gene encodes CDR1 GTSNPN and CDR2 SVGIG (reference sequence). CDR3 length: 15 residues. Trimming pared 5 bases from V and 1 base from J, leaving 17 bases between. A multiplex PCR was run with 60 Vbeta primers and 13 Jbeta primers. The assay was immunoSEQ multiplex PCR, and TCRdb's table has in-frame clones only and misses some. The sample yields 150,000 to 200,000 clones, over 70% seen once. Sequences were obtained from PBMCs. This chain connects TRBV30 to TRBJ1-1, with a possible D match to TRBD1 (6 bases). The TCR sequence derives from a woman aged 45-59 years in good health and CMV-seropositive. CDR3 sequence reads: CAWSSGAGRNTEAFF. The CDR3, as DNA: TGTGCCTGGTCCTCAGGGGCAGGGAGGAACACTGAAGCTTTCTTT.